Listed here is a single T cell receptor (beta chain). This sample is part of a study of control samples from healthy donors and cancer patients. The CDR3 totals 18 residues. Looked up from germline, CDR1 is KGHDR and CDR2 is SFDVKD. V was clipped by 8 bases and J by 0 bases, with 22 bases between them. TCRdb's table, derived via immunoSEQ multiplex PCR, lists solely in-frame clones and lacks some. This table holds about 140,000 clones, 85% to 95% found once. The sample taken for sequencing was blood. This receptor was taken from a man aged 35 to 55 in good health. V usage is TRBV24-1 and J usage is TRBJ1-5; D possibly corresponds to TRBD1 (6 bases). The CDR3 coding sequence is TGTGCCACCAACCCCGGAAGGGGGGACCTATATAGCAATCAGCCCCAGCATTTT. This translates into CATNPGRGDLYSNQPQHF.